These 13 T cell receptor beta chains share one sample of origin, sequenced in a study of T-cell memory formation after mild COVID-19. TCRdb processed the 5' RACE reads anew with MiXCR; each CDR3 protein has one entry. Among fewer than 150,000 distinct CDR3 sequences, roughly 13% were seen once, and the ten largest hold 28%. Sequenced material: PBMCs or a T cell subset sorted from them (not recorded which). These receptors all come from an adult woman who had mild COVID-19 (a few samples of this study predate the infection). Cell type and time point are not known.

This clonotype was seen more than once but under ten times. The rearrangement joins TRBV7-3 to TRBJ1-1; no reliable D call. This CDR3 has 14 amino acids. Germline V gene lookup returns CDR1 SGHTA and CDR2 FQGTGA. Trimming left V 1 base short and J 0 bases short, with 6 bases between. The CDR3 reads CASSLMGMNTEAFF. CDR3 nucleotide sequence: TGTGCCAGCAGCTTAATGGGAATGAACACTGAAGCTTTCTTT.

The chain couples TRBV12-3 or TRBV12-4 to TRBJ2-5, with 9 bases matching TRBD2. This CDR3 contains 17 residues. After removal of 3 bases from V and 2 bases from J, the junction contained 10 bases not matched to a gene. The CDR3 coding sequence is TGTGCCAGCAGTTTGGGGGCTAGCGGGACATGGCAAGAGACCCAGTACTTC. Protein product: CASSLGASGTWQETQYF.

This clonotype was counted between two and nine times. V usage is TRBV7-9 and J usage is TRBJ1-2; D may be TRBD1 (5 bases). CDR3 size: 11 residues. V was cut by 4 bases and J by 14 bases, with 14 bases left in between. Per germline, CDR1 SEHNR and CDR2 FQNEAQ (reference sequence). This chain's CDR3 is CASSSGTGFTF. Here the CDR3 DNA reads TGTGCCAGCAGCTCGGGGACCGGCTTTACCTTC.

This clonotype was recorded a few times. The chain uses TRBV27 and TRBJ2-5; 8 bases are a match to TRBD1. The V gene's germline CDR1 is MNHEY and CDR2 SMNVEV (reference sequence). CDR3 length: 14 amino acids. J lost 5 bases, V lost 5 bases, and 7 bases had no gene match. The CDR3 spells CASSQQGAVETQYF. The CDR3 DNA reads TGTGCCAGCAGTCAGCAGGGGGCTGTGGAGACCCAGTACTTC.

This clonotype has only a few counts. The rearrangement uses TRBV5-1 and TRBJ1-2; D is uncertain. This CDR3 contains 14 residues. CDR1 and CDR2 from the germline V gene are SGHRS and YFSETQ. V dropped 0 bases and J dropped 2 bases, with 8 bases sitting between them. CDR3 sequence reads: CASSLGFLNYGYTF. The CDR3 region has the DNA TGCGCCAGCAGCTTGGGGTTTTTGAACTATGGCTACACCTTC.

The chain carries TRBV9 and TRBJ2-1; D unclear. V was shortened by 0 bases and J by 8 bases, with 12 bases between the two germline ends. Germline CDR1 reads SGDLS; CDR2 reads YYNGEE. The CDR3 is 14 amino acids. In DNA form, the CDR3 reads TGTGCCAGCAGCGTAGAGGCCTGGGCGGATGAGCAGTTCTTC. This sequence encodes CASSVEAWADEQFF. Full variable domain (remainder filled in from reference TRBV9 and TRBJ2-1): DSGVTQTPKHLITATGQRVTLRCSPRSGDLSVYWYQQSLDQGLQFLIQYYNGEERAKGNILERFSAQQFPDLHSELNLSSLELGDSALYFCASSVEAWADEQFFGPGTRLTVL.

This clonotype was seen repeatedly, ten times or more. V is TRBV20-1 and J is TRBJ1-1, with TRBD1 matching 11 bases. Per germline, CDR1 DFQATT and CDR2 SNEGSKA (reference sequence). V shed 3 bases and J 0 bases; nucleotides not matched to a gene: 3. This CDR3 has 15 amino acids. The CDR3 sequence is CSARDRGLMNTEAFF. The CDR3 DNA is TGCAGTGCTAGGGACAGGGGGCTCATGAACACTGAAGCTTTCTTT.

This clonotype was seen only a few times. The CDR3 loop reads CASSYFGQGDGYTF. DNA of the CDR3: TGTGCCAGCAGTTACTTCGGACAGGGCGACGGCTACACCTTC. The chain carries TRBV6-5 and TRBJ1-2; 8 bases align to TRBD1. Losses at the gene ends were 1 base for V and 8 bases for J; bases not matched to a gene: 6. The CDR3 extends over 14 amino acids. Germline lookup yields CDR1 MNHEY and CDR2 SVGAGI.

A few counts support this clonotype. V gene TRBV6-6 combines with J gene TRBJ2-3; 9 positions agree with TRBD2. CDR1 and CDR2 (germline): MNHNY, SVGAGI (reference sequence). The V and J ends lost 2 bases and 4 bases, in that order; junction bases with no gene match: 10. CDR3 length: 17 amino acids. CDR3 region: CASSYPNSAGGPDTQYF. The CDR3 region has the DNA TGTGCCAGCAGTTACCCAAACTCAGCGGGAGGCCCAGATACGCAGTATTTT.

The CDR3 loop reads CASSSPAGGLGSPLHF. The DNA for the CDR3 is TGTGCCAGCAGCTCGCCGGCTGGCGGGCTCGGTTCACCCCTCCACTTT. V gene TRBV7-9 combines with J gene TRBJ1-6, with D unresolved. The germline V gene has CDR1 SEHNR and CDR2 FQNEAQ (reference sequence). This CDR3 is built from 16 residues. Trimming cost V 4 bases and J 9 bases, with 19 bases left between them. The full variable domain, with the rest looked up from reference TRBV7-9 and TRBJ1-6, is DTGVSQNPRHKITKRGQNVTFRCDPISEHNRLYWYRQTLGQGPEFLTYFQNEAQLEKSRLLSDRFSAERPKGSFSTLEIQRTEQGDSAMYLCASSSPAGGLGSPLHFGNGTRLTVT.

This clonotype was recorded a few times. The chain carries TRBV12-3 or TRBV12-4 and TRBJ2-7, with a possible D match to TRBD2 (7 bases). Deletions cut 4 bases from V and 5 bases from J, with 15 bases between. The CDR3 extends over 14 amino acids. The CDR3 loop reads CASSWGGLAHEQYF. CDR3 nucleotides: TGTGCCAGCAGTTGGGGGGGGCTCGCCCACGAGCAGTACTTC.

V and J are TRBV29-1 and TRBJ2-3, with a tentative D call TRBD2 (6 bases). The CDR3 is made up of 15 amino acids. Germline V CDR1 and CDR2: SQVTM, ANQGSEA. V was pared by 3 bases and J by 0 bases, with 13 bases between. Here the CDR3 reads CSVDRLAASTDTQYF. In nucleotides, the CDR3 is TGCAGCGTTGATCGGTTAGCGGCTAGCACAGATACGCAGTATTTT.

CDR3 region: CASSQEGSGAYEQYF. The CDR3 nucleotides are TGCGCCAGCAGCCAAGAAGGGTCCGGGGCCTACGAGCAGTACTTC. J is TRBJ2-7 and V is TRBV4-1, with D tentatively TRBD2 (5 bases). The length of the CDR3 is 15 residues. Trimming took 0 bases from V and 2 from J, leaving 11 bases between them. Germline CDR1 and CDR2: MGHRA and YSYEKL.